The present entry profiles one T cell receptor beta chain with its context. Losses at the gene ends were 5 bases for V and 4 bases for J; bases not matched to a gene: 3. The CDR3 extends over 14 amino acids. Germline assignment: CDR1 SNHLY and CDR2 FYNNEI. TCRdb's table, derived via immunoSEQ multiplex PCR, lists solely in-frame clones and lacks some. Seen here are 250,000 or so clones, less than 90% observed once, and the top ten hold roughly 1.4%. The data were taken from a study of blood T cell repertoires in COVID-19. Source material: peripheral blood. This TCR was sampled from a middle-aged woman who had recovered from COVID-19. V usage is TRBV2 and J usage is TRBJ2-3; 10 bases agree with TRBD1. DNA for the CDR3: TGTGCCAGCAGTCCCGACAGGGGGCCAGATACGCAGTATTTT. Translated: CASSPDRGPDTQYF.